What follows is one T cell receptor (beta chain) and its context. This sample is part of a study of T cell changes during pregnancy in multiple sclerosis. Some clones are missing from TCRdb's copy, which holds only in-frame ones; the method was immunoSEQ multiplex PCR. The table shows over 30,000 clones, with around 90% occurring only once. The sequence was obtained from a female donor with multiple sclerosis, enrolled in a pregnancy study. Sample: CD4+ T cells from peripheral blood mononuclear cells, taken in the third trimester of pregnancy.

CDR3 coding DNA: TGTGCCAGCACCGGGGTGAAGAACACTGAAGCTTTCTTT. It translates to CASTGVKNTEAFF. The chain recombines TRBV6-5 with TRBJ1-1; D is unresolved. CDR1 is MNHEY and CDR2 is SVGAGI in the germline V gene. The CDR3 contains 13 residues. Trimming left V 7 bases short and J 1 base short, with 10 bases between.